Below, 28 T cell receptor beta chains from the same sample are listed, as sequenced in a study of blood T cell repertoires in COVID-19. Sequencing was performed with immunoSEQ multiplex PCR; in TCRdb, only in-frame clones are kept and a portion is missing. The sample includes 250,000 to 300,000 clones, approximately 90% of them seen just once. Sequencing input: PBMCs or T cells enriched from blood (not recorded which). The receptors were sampled from a woman aged 40 to 50 with acute COVID-19.

In this sample, this clone turned up a few times. The chain links TRBV2 to TRBJ2-5; tentatively, D is TRBD1 (6 bases). The CDR3 contains 14 residues. Trimming left V 5 bases short and J 4 bases short, with 14 bases between. Germline loops: CDR1 SNHLY, CDR2 FYNNEI. DNA for the CDR3: TGTGCCAGCAGTAACAGGGTGTTGAGAGAGACCCAGTACTTC. The encoded protein is CASSNRVLRETQYF.

This clone appeared once. The chain links TRBV4-2 to TRBJ1-1; D gene ambiguous. CDR3 length equals 15 residues. The V gene's germline CDR1 is LGHNA and CDR2 YNFKEQ. Trimming pared 4 bases from V and 1 base from J, leaving 13 bases between. As DNA, the CDR3 is TGTGCCAGCAGCCCATGGCGGGTTGGGAACACTGAAGCTTTCTTT. It translates to CASSPWRVGNTEAFF.

J is TRBJ2-5 and V is TRBV9, with TRBD1 matching 7 bases. V was clipped by 2 bases and J by 2 bases; unmatched bases: 9. Germline V lookup: CDR1 SGDLS, CDR2 YYNGEE. The CDR3 covers 16 residues. CDR3 sequence (DNA): TGTGCCAGCAGCGTCTCAGCGACAGGGCAGCAAGAGACCCAGTACTTC. Protein: CASSVSATGQQETQYF.

The chain is built from TRBV5-1 and TRBJ2-1; TRBD1 aligns across 8 bases. This CDR3 has 15 amino acids. Germline V gene data show CDR1 as SGHRS and CDR2 as YFSETQ. The V and J ends lost 4 bases and 5 bases, in that order; junction bases with no gene match: 8. CDR3 DNA sequence: TGCGCCAGCAGCCAGCAGGGGGCCCCGGACAATGAGCAGTTCTTC. Amino acids: CASSQQGAPDNEQFF.

V is TRBV7-9 and J is TRBJ2-2, with a weak D call TRBD2 (7 bases). CDR1 SEHNR and CDR2 FQNEAQ come from the germline V gene (reference sequence). Trimming pared 0 bases from V and 5 bases from J, leaving 13 bases between. The CDR3 length is 16 residues. CDR3 DNA: TGTGCCAGCAGCTTAGCGGCGGGGGCGAGGACCGGGGAGCTGTTTTTT. Translated: CASSLAAGARTGELFF.

This clone was observed a handful of times. This chain uses TRBV27 with TRBJ1-2; no firm D call. The V end was cut by 6 bases, the J end by 3 bases, with 17 bases between. Germline V gene data show CDR1 as MNHEY and CDR2 as SMNVEV (reference sequence). This CDR3 comprises 15 residues. The CDR3 sequence is CASRQTAAMDYGYTF. CDR3 DNA sequence: TGTGCCAGCAGACAGACGGCCGCCATGGACTATGGCTACACCTTC.

This clone has just a few counts. V gene TRBV6-5 combines with J gene TRBJ1-6, with 9 bases matching TRBD1. V shed 2 bases, J shed 8 bases, and the junction held 4 bases outside the gene matches. CDR1 is MNHEY and CDR2 is SVGAGI in the germline V gene. The CDR3 covers 15 residues. For the CDR3, the DNA is TGTGCCAGCAGTTACACGGACAGGGGTTATTCACCCCTCCACTTT. This encodes CASSYTDRGYSPLHF.

The chain combines TRBV7-9 with TRBJ1-3; D is unclear. CDR1 is SEHNR and CDR2 is FQNEAQ in the germline V gene (reference sequence). Trimming pared 5 bases from V and 5 bases from J, leaving 13 bases between. The CDR3 extends over 14 amino acids. CDR3 region: CASSPRENRNTIYF. The CDR3 DNA is TGTGCCAGCAGCCCCCGGGAGAATAGAAACACCATATATTTT.

The chain's CDR3 is CASSQGLAGGGTDTQYF. In nucleotides, the CDR3 is TGCGCCAGCAGCCAGGGACTAGCGGGAGGGGGCACAGATACGCAGTATTTT. The chain recombines TRBV5-1 with TRBJ2-3; 16 bases align to TRBD2. Germline CDR1 reads SGHRS; CDR2 reads YFSETQ. J was trimmed by 1 base and V by 4 bases; bases with no gene match: 3. CDR3 length equals 17 residues.

V is TRBV7-9 and J is TRBJ2-7, with 9 bases lining up with TRBD1. CDR3 length: 13 residues. From germline, CDR1 is SEHNR and CDR2 FQNEAQ (reference sequence). The J segment lost 8 bases and the V segment lost 5 bases, leaving 7 bases of the junction unmatched. The CDR3 loop is CASSRSQGAQQYF. The CDR3 DNA sequence: TGTGCCAGCAGCCGATCACAGGGGGCCCAGCAGTACTTC.

The CDR3 is CASSIDRRDSTEAFF. The CDR3 DNA reads TGTGCCAGTAGTATAGACAGGCGGGACAGCACTGAAGCTTTCTTT. V usage is TRBV19 and J usage is TRBJ1-1; 7 bases line up with TRBD1. The junction had 5 bases not matched to a gene; V was cut back by 0 bases and J by 4 bases. The CDR3 has 15 residues. The germline gives CDR1 LNHDA, CDR2 SQIVND (reference sequence).

This rearrangement joins TRBV5-1 to TRBJ2-1; weak D call: TRBD2 (5 bases). V was pared by 6 bases and J by 9 bases, with 25 bases between. Germline loops: CDR1 SGHRS, CDR2 YFSETQ. The CDR3 runs to 16 residues. The CDR3 nucleotides are TGCGCCAGCAATATGAGGGTTCGACACGAGAATCGTGAGCAGTTCTTC. Its protein product is CASNMRVRHENREQFF.

This clone has more than one count but fewer than ten. The rearrangement links TRBV5-4 to TRBJ2-3, with D possibly TRBD2 on 5 matching bases. V was trimmed by 0 bases and J by 1 base, leaving 12 bases between them. From germline, CDR1 is SGHNT and CDR2 YYREEE (reference sequence). The length of the CDR3 is 16 residues. Here the CDR3 DNA reads TGTGCCAGCAGCTTGGATGCGGGTACCGGCACAGATACGCAGTATTTT. It is translated as CASSLDAGTGTDTQYF.

This clone has just one count. The V and J genes are TRBV15 and TRBJ2-1, with D unclear. CDR1 and CDR2 from the germline V gene are LNHNV and YYDKDF (reference sequence). Trimming took 1 base from V and 10 from J, leaving 20 bases between them. CDR3 length: 16 amino acids. DNA of the CDR3: TGTGCCACCAGCAGAGGGATAACAGCCGATGGTGGGGAGCAGTTCTTC. This codes for CATSRGITADGGEQFF.

The chain is built from TRBV27 and TRBJ2-1, with TRBD2 identical over 9 bases. Germline V CDR1 and CDR2: MNHEY, SMNVEV (reference sequence). CDR3 length equals 16 residues. V dropped 6 bases and J dropped 3; count of bases not matched to a gene: 9. Here the CDR3 reads CASRMLAGPDYNEQFF. The CDR3 coding sequence is TGTGCCAGCAGGATGCTAGCGGGGCCCGACTACAATGAGCAGTTCTTC.

The chain carries TRBV9 and TRBJ2-4, with D hard to call. The CDR3 has 14 residues. Germline V gene sequence: CDR1 SGDLS, CDR2 YYNGEE. CDR3 nucleotides: TGTGAATTAGAGGTGTTGGTAGCCAAAAACATTCAGTACTTC. Encoded protein: CELEVLVAKNIQYF.

The V and J genes are TRBV24-1 and TRBJ1-2; the D is unclear. Germline V gives CDR1 KGHDR, CDR2 SFDVKD. V lost 1 base and J lost 11, with 7 bases in between. The CDR3 extends over 11 amino acids. The chain's CDR3 is CATSDLRVYTF. In nucleotides, the CDR3 is TGTGCCACCAGTGATTTACGGGTGTACACCTTC.

This chain joins TRBV5-1 and TRBJ2-3; 10 bases fit TRBD2. Germline CDR1 SGHRS, CDR2 YFSETQ. The CDR3 is 16 amino acids. V lost 4 bases to trimming and J lost 5 bases; unmatched junction nucleotides: 10. The CDR3, as DNA: TGCGCCAGCAGCACCAGCGGGGGGGCCCTTTTAGATACGCAGTATTTT. It yields the protein CASSTSGGALLDTQYF.

V usage is TRBV6-5 and J usage is TRBJ1-6; D remains ambiguous. V was pared by 2 bases and J by 7 bases, with 12 bases between. CDR1 MNHEY and CDR2 SVGAGI come from the germline V gene. The length of the CDR3 is 15 residues. The CDR3 loop reads CASSYGGYGNSPLHF. The CDR3 DNA follows: TGTGCCAGCAGTTACGGAGGGTACGGCAATTCACCCCTCCACTTT.

This clone has a handful of counts. The junction and the germline gene differ at one end; a read error may be behind it. This chain uses TRBV7-7 with TRBJ2-7, with 8 bases matching TRBD2. Germline loops: CDR1 SSHAT, CDR2 FNYEAQ (reference sequence). The CDR3 covers 16 residues. The CDR3 sequence is CASSLATSGRTYEQYF. The CDR3 DNA reads as TGTGCTAGCAGCTTAGCCACTAGCGGAAGAACCTACGAGCAGTACTTC.

The V call is TRBV2, the J call TRBJ2-3; TRBD2 aligns across 10 bases. The junction had 5 bases not matched to a gene; V was cut back by 7 bases and J by 4 bases. The CDR3 runs 14 residues. Per the germline V gene, CDR1 is SNHLY and CDR2 is FYNNEI. The CDR3 sequence is CASTAGGPSDTQYF. CDR3 DNA sequence: TGTGCCAGCACAGCGGGAGGGCCTTCAGATACGCAGTATTTT. Full variable domain (missing parts from reference TRBV2 and TRBJ2-3): EPEVTQTPSHQVTQMGQEVILRCVPISNHLYFYWYRQILGQKVEFLVSFYNNEISEKSEIFDDQFSVERPDGSNFTLKIRSTKLEDSAMYFCASTAGGPSDTQYFGPGTRLTVL.

J is TRBJ2-1 and V is TRBV19, with a tentative D call TRBD1 (6 bases). V was trimmed by 5 bases and J by 4 bases, leaving 15 bases between them. Looked up from germline, CDR1 is LNHDA and CDR2 is SQIVND (reference sequence). The CDR3 length is 15 residues. The CDR3 sequence is CASSPTGQFYNEQFF. The DNA of the CDR3 is TGTGCCAGTAGTCCAACAGGACAGTTTTACAATGAGCAGTTCTTC.

This clone came up once. The V gene is TRBV7-2, the J gene TRBJ2-3; 13 bases are a match to TRBD2. V dropped 5 bases and J dropped 5; count of bases not matched to a gene: 4. This CDR3 has 15 residues. Germline assignment: CDR1 SGHTA and CDR2 FQGNSA. The CDR3 region is CASSTGLAGQDTQYF. CDR3 nucleotide sequence: TGTGCCAGCAGCACGGGACTAGCGGGACAAGATACGCAGTATTTT.

A single count supports this clone. This rearrangement joins TRBV5-5 to TRBJ1-2; D gene ambiguous. This CDR3 has 13 residues. Germline loops: CDR1 SGHKS, CDR2 YYEKEE (reference sequence). V was clipped by 2 bases and J by 3 bases, with 8 bases between them. The CDR3 region is CASSFGEHYGYTF. CDR3 DNA sequence: TGTGCCAGCAGCTTTGGGGAGCACTATGGCTACACCTTC.

V gene TRBV6-1 combines with J gene TRBJ1-2; 8 bases match TRBD1. The germline gives CDR1 MNHNS, CDR2 SASEGT. V shed 2 bases and J 4 bases; nucleotides not matched to a gene: 3. There are 14 residues in the CDR3. CDR3 bases: TGTGCCAGCAGTGAAACCGGGACAGGCTATGGCTACACCTTC. Residues: CASSETGTGYGYTF.

The sample holds a few counts of this clone. J is TRBJ2-7 and V is TRBV5-1; 9 nucleotides agree with TRBD1. The ends lost 3 bases at V and 0 bases at J; junction bases unmatched: 1. Germline V CDR1 and CDR2: SGHRS, YFSETQ. This CDR3 is 14 amino acids long. This CDR3 is CASSWTGDSYEQYF. The CDR3 nucleotides are TGCGCCAGCAGCTGGACAGGGGACTCCTACGAGCAGTACTTC.

This clone was seen a handful of times. The gene calls are TRBV5-1 and TRBJ2-2; weak D call: TRBD1 (6 bases). This CDR3 is built from 16 residues. The germline CDR1 and CDR2 sequences are SGHRS and YFSETQ. Trimming removed 3 bases from V and 0 bases from J, with 12 bases in between. The CDR3 bases are TGCGCCAGCAGCTGGATGACAGGAGCGAACACCGGGGAGCTGTTTTTT. Translating it yields CASSWMTGANTGELFF.

The CDR3 coding sequence is TGCGCCAGCAGCCCAACGACAGGGACAGGGCCTGAAGCTTTCTTT. Its translation: CASSPTTGTGPEAFF. The V and J genes are TRBV5-1 and TRBJ1-1; 9 bases align to TRBD1. Germline V gene lookup returns CDR1 SGHRS and CDR2 YFSETQ. V was pared by 4 bases and J by 6 bases, with 10 bases of the junction left unmatched. There are 15 residues in the CDR3.